What follows describes a single T cell receptor beta chain. Its antigen remains unidentified. This record comes from a study of vaccination and CD4 T cells after COVID-19. Study details: Mild disease affected 10 or so convalescent patients and severe disease one, all SARS-CoV-2 positive by nasal swab PCR. The convalescents, six males and four females, included two who were Hispanic.

Sequenced with the Oncomine TCR Beta short-read assay was DNA taken from cultured CD4+ T cells. Each CDR3 protein is one row after TCRdb ran MiXCR on the PCR reads. The table has 8,700 or so distinct CDR3 sequences, roughly 65% seen once. V lost 5 bases, J lost 4 bases, and 12 bases lay in between. The CDR3 spans 14 residues. Treatment denoted: roughly 11-day PBMC culture with coronavirus spike peptide pools or control peptides (ViraFEST assay). Once peptide pools had expanded antigen-specific T cells, ViraFEST sequenced TCRs. PCR positivity was dated March to December 2020, before US Alpha, Beta and Delta variants.

The rearrangement uses TRBV12-3 or TRBV12-4 and TRBJ1-5, with a weak D call TRBD1 (6 bases). The specimen comprised CD4+ T cells from blood, cultured in vitro, sampled before SARS-CoV-2 vaccination. This TCR was recovered from a human donor who had recovered from COVID-19. CDR3 loop: CASSPRGWNQPQHF. The CDR3 bases are TGTGCCAGCAGTCCTAGGGGGTGGAATCAGCCCCAGCATTTT.